This T cell receptor beta chain originates from a study of identifying expanded T cells in peripheral blood. Regarding the study as a whole: Differentially abundant clones: around 1.2 between replicates, 15 to 17 at approximately 14 days, 19 to 20 at four. Approximately 2-week clone count variance significantly increased as total template count grew.

A note on this clone: Its specificity is unknown.

This CDR3 has 14 residues. Trimming took 3 bases from V and 6 from J, leaving 15 bases between them. Looked up from germline, CDR1 is MGHRA and CDR2 is YSYEKL. TCRdb keeps only in-frame clones here, not all; method: immunoSEQ multiplex PCR. The table has approximately 86,000 clones, around 83% seen once; the top ten hold 4.5%. Sequencing was carried out using blood. The origin of this receptor is a person between 18 and 75 years old in good health. The chain is built from TRBV4-1 and TRBJ2-7; a weak D match, TRBD1 (6 bases). The CDR3 protein is CASSQEALGGEQYF. CDR3 bases: TGCGCCAGCAGCCAGGAGGCGTTAGGGGGCGAGCAGTACTTC.